This TCR beta chain emerged from a study of blood T cell repertoires in COVID-19. Study details: The samples span acute and convalescent COVID-19 from the United States, Italy and Spain. T cells, B-cell-depleted T cells, or PBMCs supplied cDNA or gDNA.

Measured with immunoSEQ multiplex PCR; TCRdb has only the in-frame clones, and not every one. This repertoire shows 150,000 or so clones, 80% to 90% found once; its top ten account for about 8%. Participants reported their clinical history, and cohort assignment relied on those reports. Germline V CDR1 and CDR2: SGHVS, FQNEAQ. Trimming pared 5 bases from V and 0 bases from J, leaving 10 bases between. This CDR3 has 15 residues. V is TRBV7-8 and J is TRBJ1-4; no firm D call. The sample was PBMCs or T cells enriched from blood (not recorded which). The sequence was collected from a woman aged 45-60 years who had recovered from COVID-19. CDR3: CASSPSVATNEKLFF. The CDR3 DNA follows: TGTGCCAGCAGCCCCTCCGTTGCAACTAATGAAAAACTGTTTTTT.